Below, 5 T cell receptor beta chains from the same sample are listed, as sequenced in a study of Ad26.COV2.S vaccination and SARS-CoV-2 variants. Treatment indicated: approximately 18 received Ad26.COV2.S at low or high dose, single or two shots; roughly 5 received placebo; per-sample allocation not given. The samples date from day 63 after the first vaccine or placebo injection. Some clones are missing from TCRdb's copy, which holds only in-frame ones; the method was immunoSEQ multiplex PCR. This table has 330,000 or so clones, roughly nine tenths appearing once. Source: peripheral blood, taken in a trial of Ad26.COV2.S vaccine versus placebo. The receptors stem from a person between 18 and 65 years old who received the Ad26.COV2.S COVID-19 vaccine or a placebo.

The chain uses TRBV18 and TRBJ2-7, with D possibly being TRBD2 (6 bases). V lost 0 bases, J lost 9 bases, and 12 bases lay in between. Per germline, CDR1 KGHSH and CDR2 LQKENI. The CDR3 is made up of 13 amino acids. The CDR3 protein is CASSPPAGGRQYF. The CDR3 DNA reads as TGTGCCAGCTCACCACCCGCCGGGGGTCGGCAGTACTTC.

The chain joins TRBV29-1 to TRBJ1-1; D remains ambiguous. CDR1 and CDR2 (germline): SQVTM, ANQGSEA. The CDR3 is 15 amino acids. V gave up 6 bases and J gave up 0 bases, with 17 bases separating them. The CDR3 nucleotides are TGCAGCGTGCCTAGTCCAGATTTGATGAACACTGAAGCTTTCTTT. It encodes CSVPSPDLMNTEAFF. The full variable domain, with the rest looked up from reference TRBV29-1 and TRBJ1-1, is SAVISQKPSRDICQRGTSLTIQCQVDSQVTMMFWYRQQPGQSLTLIATANQGSEATYESGFVIDKFPISRPNLTFSTLTVSNMSPEDSSIYLCSVPSPDLMNTEAFFGQGTRLTVV.

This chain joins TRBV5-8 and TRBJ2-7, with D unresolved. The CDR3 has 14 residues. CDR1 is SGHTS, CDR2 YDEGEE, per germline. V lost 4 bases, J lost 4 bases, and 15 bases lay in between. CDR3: CASSRWVASYEQYF. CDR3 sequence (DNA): TGTGCCAGCAGCCGTTGGGTCGCCTCGTACGAGCAGTACTTC. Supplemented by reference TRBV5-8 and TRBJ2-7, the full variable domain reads EAGVTQSPTHLIKTRGQQATLRCSPISGHTSVYWYQQALGLGLQFLLWYDEGEERNRGNFPPRFSGRQFPNYSSELNVNALELEDSALYLCASSRWVASYEQYFGPGTRLTVT.

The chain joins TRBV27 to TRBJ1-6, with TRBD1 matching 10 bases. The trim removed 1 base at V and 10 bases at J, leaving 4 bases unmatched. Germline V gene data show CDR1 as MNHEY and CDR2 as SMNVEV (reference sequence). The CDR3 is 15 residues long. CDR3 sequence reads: CASSLFGQGESPLHF. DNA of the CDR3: TGTGCCAGCAGTTTATTCGGACAGGGGGAATCACCCCTCCACTTT.

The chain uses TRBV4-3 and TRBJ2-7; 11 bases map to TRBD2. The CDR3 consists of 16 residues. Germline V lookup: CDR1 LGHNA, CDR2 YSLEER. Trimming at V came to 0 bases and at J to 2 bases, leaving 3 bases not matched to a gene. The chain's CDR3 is CASSQDLAGGTYEQYF. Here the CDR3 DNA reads TGCGCCAGCAGCCAAGATTTAGCGGGGGGGACCTACGAGCAGTACTTC.